This T cell receptor (beta chain) was identified during a study of T-cell memory formation after mild COVID-19. Across the whole study: There were largely donor-specific TCR clusters. Study-wide results and limits: Contracting CD8+ clones were enriched in EMRA, CD4+ mainly in CM and EM. Several responding clones turned up in pre-infection memory, indicating that cross-reactive memory may have taken part.

In this sample, this clonotype turned up many times. What it binds is unknown. Germline V gene lookup returns CDR1 MNHNS and CDR2 SASEGT. This CDR3 is 12 amino acids long. V was cut by 3 bases and J by 1 base, with 2 bases left in between. Sample barcodes and UMIs were carried by the TCR alpha and TCR beta cDNA libraries that 5'RACE generated with constant-segment primers. TCRdb itself ran the 5' RACE reads through MiXCR, one entry per CDR3 protein. The sample has around 180,000 distinct CDR3 sequences, 16% seen once. The chain joins TRBV6-1 to TRBJ2-3; D is undetermined. The origin of this receptor is an adult woman who had mild COVID-19 (a few samples of this study predate the infection). Cell type and time point are not known. The sequenced sample was PBMCs or a T cell subset sorted from them (not recorded which). The CDR3 DNA sequence: TGTGCCAGCAGTGAGGGCACAGATACGCAGTATTTT. Its protein product is CASSEGTDTQYF.